This T cell receptor beta chain was obtained from a study of control samples from healthy donors and cancer patients. Germline values: CDR1 MNHEY, CDR2 SVGAGI. V shed 4 bases and J shed 3 bases, with 3 bases lying between them. The CDR3 extends over 11 amino acids. Assay used: immunoSEQ multiplex PCR; TCRdb lists only in-frame clones, some missing. The sample consists of about 220,000 clones, around 94% of them appearing once. The receptor was isolated from a man aged 50 to 60 in good health. This rearrangement joins TRBV6-5 to TRBJ2-5; the D is unclear. Sequencing used blood. The CDR3 here is CASSWKETQYF. In nucleotides, the CDR3 is TGTGCCAGCAGTTGGAAAGAGACCCAGTACTTC.